Following are 27 T cell receptor beta chains from one sample sequenced in a study of cytomegalovirus exposure and HLA in healthy donors. The PCR used 60 Vbeta and 13 Jbeta primers. Some clones are missing from TCRdb's copy, which holds only in-frame ones; the method was immunoSEQ multiplex PCR. The sample holds 110,000 to 150,000 clones, roughly 68% seen once. Specimen: PBMCs. These receptors were taken from a man in his sixties in good health and CMV-seronegative.

The chain is built from TRBV28 and TRBJ2-1; possible D gene TRBD1, 6 bases. CDR3 length: 15 amino acids. Trimming shortened V by 3 bases and J by 4 bases, and 13 bases separated the two germline ends. The germline V gene has CDR1 MDHEN and CDR2 SYDVKM. The CDR3 spells CASSLPGGKYNEQFF. The CDR3 DNA reads TGTGCCAGCAGTTTGCCTGGGGGCAAGTACAATGAGCAGTTCTTC.

This clone was observed a single time. The chain couples TRBV28 to TRBJ1-2; 10 bases match TRBD1. Germline V gene sequence: CDR1 MDHEN, CDR2 SYDVKM. The CDR3 length is 13 residues. Trimming cost V 6 bases and J 4 bases; bases outside gene matches: 2. In nucleotides, the CDR3 is TGTGCCAGCAGCCGACAGGGGGCCTATGGCTACACCTTC. It yields the protein CASSRQGAYGYTF.

The genes are TRBV7-3 and TRBJ2-3; tentative D call: TRBD2 (6 bases). Per the germline V gene, CDR1 is SGHTA and CDR2 is FQGTGA. This CDR3 spans 16 amino acids. V was cut by 0 bases and J by 3 bases, with 13 bases left in between. The CDR3 DNA sequence: TGTGCCAGCAGCTTAACGAGGAGGGGCGGGACAGATACGCAGTATTTT. Its translation is CASSLTRRGGTDTQYF.

The rearrangement joins TRBV28 to TRBJ2-7; D may be TRBD1 (8 bases). Germline lookup yields CDR1 MDHEN and CDR2 SYDVKM. V lost 6 bases to trimming and J lost 6 bases, with 12 bases between them. The CDR3 is 12 amino acids. Written as DNA, the CDR3 is TGTGCCAGCAGGACAGGGGAGGGCGAGCAGTACTTC. Translating gives CASRTGEGEQYF.

The table lists this clone with a few counts. This rearrangement joins TRBV10-1 to TRBJ2-1; 10 positions agree with TRBD2. CDR3 length: 14 amino acids. Per the germline V gene, CDR1 is WNHNN and CDR2 is SYGVQD (reference sequence). V gave up 4 bases and J gave up 10 bases; unmatched junction bases: 7. The CDR3 bases are TGCGCCAGCAGTGGTCTTAGCGGGAGGCAAGAGCAGTTCTTC. Its protein product is CASSGLSGRQEQFF.

This chain links TRBV28 with TRBJ2-2; no firm D call. Deletions cut 2 bases from V and 2 bases from J, with 9 bases between. Germline V lookup: CDR1 MDHEN, CDR2 SYDVKM. The CDR3 length is 15 residues. Here the CDR3 reads CASSLSRQNTGELFF. The CDR3, as DNA: TGTGCCAGCAGTTTAAGCAGACAAAACACCGGGGAGCTGTTTTTT.

This clone has only one observation. The chain carries TRBV29-1 and TRBJ1-1; possible D gene TRBD1, 6 bases. Germline CDR1 is SQVTM and CDR2 is ANQGSEA. V dropped 3 bases and J dropped 5 bases, with 16 bases sitting between them. This CDR3 region has 14 residues. The CDR3 is CSVDGRGRGTEAFF. For the CDR3, the DNA is TGCAGCGTTGACGGGAGGGGGAGAGGGACTGAAGCTTTCTTT.

This chain uses TRBV5-1 with TRBJ1-4; tentative D call: TRBD1 (6 bases). CDR1 and CDR2 from the germline V gene are SGHRS and YFSETQ. This CDR3 region has 17 residues. Trimming shortened V by 4 bases and J by 0 bases, and 16 bases separated the two germline ends. CDR3 amino acids: CASSPTKDSATNEKLFF. The DNA of the CDR3 is TGCGCCAGCAGCCCAACCAAGGACAGCGCAACTAATGAAAAACTGTTTTTT. The full variable domain, with the rest looked up from reference TRBV5-1 and TRBJ1-4, is KAGVTQTPRYLIKTRGQQVTLSCSPISGHRSVSWYQQTPGQGLQFLFEYFSETQRNKGNFPGRFSGRQFSNSRSEMNVSTLELGDSALYLCASSPTKDSATNEKLFFGSGTQLSVL.

V usage is TRBV16 and J usage is TRBJ1-1; 12 positions match TRBD1. Per the germline V gene, CDR1 is KGHSY and CDR2 is FQNENV. Trimming at V came to 1 base and at J to 4 bases, leaving 7 bases not matched to a gene. The CDR3 runs 17 residues. As DNA, the CDR3 is TGTGCCAGCAGCCAATACGGATTGGGACAGGGGGCCACTGAAGCTTTCTTT. Translating gives CASSQYGLGQGATEAFF.

Note on this clone: The sample holds other DNA sequences that translate to the same CDR3. The chain combines TRBV27 with TRBJ2-1; D might be TRBD2 (5 bases). The V gene lost 2 bases and the J gene lost 6 bases, with 11 bases spanning the gap. Germline V gene lookup returns CDR1 MNHEY and CDR2 SMNVEV (reference sequence). CDR3 length: 14 amino acids. The CDR3 nucleotides read TGTGCCAGCAGTTTAGTCGGGGTGGGCAATGAGCAGTTCTTC. As protein: CASSLVGVGNEQFF.

V usage is TRBV2 and J usage is TRBJ2-3; 8 bases match TRBD1. The germline CDR1 and CDR2 sequences are SNHLY and FYNNEI. This CDR3 contains 16 residues. J gave up 7 bases and V 2 bases, and 11 bases lay outside the gene matches. The CDR3 sequence: CASSERRDRHLNTQYF. CDR3 coding DNA: TGTGCCAGCAGTGAAAGAAGGGACAGGCACCTAAATACGCAGTATTTT.

V and J are TRBV15 and TRBJ2-4; TRBD1 might be the D (6 bases). Trimming left V 3 bases short and J 1 base short, with 10 bases between. The CDR3 loop spans 15 amino acids. Germline CDR1 and CDR2: LNHNV and YYDKDF (reference sequence). DNA for the CDR3: TGTGCCACCAGCAGGGGGGCGGGTGCCAAAAACATTCAGTACTTC. Its translation: CATSRGAGAKNIQYF.

V is TRBV5-4 and J is TRBJ2-3; TRBD1 is a possible D gene (5 bases). V dropped 1 base and J dropped 5 bases, with 11 bases sitting between them. The CDR3 sequence is 14 residues long. The germline gives CDR1 SGHNT, CDR2 YYREEE (reference sequence). The CDR3 sequence is CASSLSRARDTQYF. The CDR3 DNA follows: TGTGCCAGCAGCTTGAGCAGGGCAAGAGATACGCAGTATTTT. Supplemented by reference TRBV5-4 and TRBJ2-3, the full variable domain reads ETGVTQSPTHLIKTRGQQVTLRCSSQSGHNTVSWYQQALGQGPQFIFQYYREEENGRGNFPPRFSGLQFPNYSSELNVNALELDDSALYLCASSLSRARDTQYFGPGTRLTVL.

A single count supports this clone. The chain combines TRBV5-1 with TRBJ1-2; unclear D gene. This CDR3 is built from 12 residues. Germline V gene lookup returns CDR1 SGHRS and CDR2 YFSETQ. Trimming cost V 4 bases and J 6 bases, with 10 bases left between them. The DNA for the CDR3 is TGCGCCAGCAGCGCCGACTTAGATGGCTACACCTTC. Its protein product is CASSADLDGYTF.

The rearrangement joins TRBV5-4 to TRBJ2-2; TRBD2 aligns across 8 bases. Looked up from germline, CDR1 is SGHNT and CDR2 is YYREEE (reference sequence). The CDR3 is 15 residues long. V lost 4 bases and J lost 4; bases outside the gene matches: 6. CDR3 loop: CASSVGLVFTGELFF. The DNA of the CDR3 is TGTGCCAGCAGCGTGGGACTAGTGTTCACCGGGGAGCTGTTTTTT.

The genes are TRBV4-1 and TRBJ1-5; TRBD1 might be the D (5 bases). The CDR3 runs 17 residues. The germline V and J ends were trimmed by 0 bases and 7 bases, with 19 bases remaining between them. Germline V gene sequence: CDR1 MGHRA, CDR2 YSYEKL. CDR3 coding DNA: TGCGCCAGCAGCCAAGATCAAAGGGTTAGGGGTGAGCAGCCCCAGCATTTT. Translation gives CASSQDQRVRGEQPQHF.

The V gene is TRBV19, the J gene TRBJ2-7; D perhaps matches TRBD2 (6 bases). CDR3 length: 14 residues. Looked up from germline, CDR1 is LNHDA and CDR2 is SQIVND (reference sequence). The V gene lost 3 bases and the J gene lost 2 bases, with 11 bases spanning the gap. The CDR3 DNA reads as TGTGCCAGTAGTATGGGGGGAGACGCCTACGAGCAGTACTTC. This translates into CASSMGGDAYEQYF.

The chain combines TRBV28 with TRBJ2-1, with 8 bases fitting TRBD2. Trimming at V came to 6 bases and at J to 12 bases, leaving 10 bases not matched to a gene. Germline-derived CDR1 and CDR2 are MDHEN and SYDVKM. CDR3 length equals 13 residues. CDR3 protein: CASSPGLVIRQFF. CDR3 in DNA: TGTGCCAGCAGCCCGGGACTAGTAATACGGCAGTTCTTC.

The chain couples TRBV5-6 to TRBJ2-5; 8 bases align to TRBD2. There are 15 residues in the CDR3. J gave up 4 bases and V 0 bases, and 5 bases lay outside the gene matches. Germline loops: CDR1 SGHDT, CDR2 YYEEEE. The CDR3 here is CASSLDGLALETQYF. The CDR3 DNA reads TGTGCCAGCAGCTTGGATGGACTAGCATTAGAGACCCAGTACTTC.

The V and J genes are TRBV5-4 and TRBJ1-1; D perhaps matches TRBD1 (5 bases). CDR1 and CDR2 (germline): SGHNT, YYREEE (reference sequence). This CDR3 is built from 13 residues. V lost 4 bases, J lost 1 base, and 8 bases lay in between. In nucleotides, the CDR3 is TGTGCCAGCAGCCGCGGGACGAACACTGAAGCTTTCTTT. Translated, it gives CASSRGTNTEAFF.

The rearrangement joins TRBV9 to TRBJ1-1, with 12 bases matching TRBD1. Per germline, CDR1 SGDLS and CDR2 YYNGEE. J gave up 0 bases and V 2 bases, and 5 bases lay outside the gene matches. The CDR3 spans 17 residues. Here the CDR3 reads CASSVGTGGSMNTEAFF. CDR3 bases: TGTGCCAGCAGCGTTGGGACAGGGGGCTCTATGAACACTGAAGCTTTCTTT.

This clone was counted a few times. The chain is built from TRBV5-1 and TRBJ2-3, with TRBD2 matching over 16 bases. V lost 3 bases, J lost 1 base, and 5 bases stayed unmatched. CDR1 SGHRS and CDR2 YFSETQ come from the germline V gene. The CDR3 is 18 residues long. The CDR3 DNA reads TGCGCCAGCAGCTCGGGACTAGCGGGAGGGCCGGGCACAGATACGCAGTATTTT. Its protein is CASSSGLAGGPGTDTQYF.

The rearrangement uses TRBV5-1 and TRBJ2-1, with 8 nucleotides matching TRBD2. CDR1 and CDR2 (germline): SGHRS, YFSETQ. The ends lost 2 bases at V and 4 bases at J; junction bases unmatched: 8. The CDR3 sequence is 16 residues long. CDR3 in DNA: TGCGCCAGCAGCTTTCGAGCGGGAGAGGGTTACAATGAGCAGTTCTTC. Its protein is CASSFRAGEGYNEQFF. Full variable domain (outside the CDR3, taken from reference TRBV5-1 and TRBJ2-1): KAGVTQTPRYLIKTRGQQVTLSCSPISGHRSVSWYQQTPGQGLQFLFEYFSETQRNKGNFPGRFSGRQFSNSRSEMNVSTLELGDSALYLCASSFRAGEGYNEQFFGPGTRLTVL.

This rearrangement joins TRBV5-4 to TRBJ1-2; the match to TRBD1 covers 7 bases. This CDR3 comprises 16 residues. Germline V lookup: CDR1 SGHNT, CDR2 YYREEE (reference sequence). Trimming cost V 3 bases and J 4 bases; bases outside gene matches: 12. The CDR3: CASSSARQGEAYGYTF. The CDR3 DNA sequence: TGTGCCAGCAGCTCCGCGCGTCAGGGGGAGGCCTATGGCTACACCTTC.

This clone was detected a few times. This rearrangement joins TRBV5-1 to TRBJ2-3; no clear D. V dropped 0 bases and J dropped 4 bases, with 9 bases sitting between them. CDR3 size: 14 residues. CDR1 SGHRS and CDR2 YFSETQ come from the germline V gene. The CDR3 loop reads CASSLAAVSDTQYF. CDR3 coding DNA: TGCGCCAGCAGCTTGGCCGCGGTTTCAGATACGCAGTATTTT.

There are a few counts of this clone. The rearrangement uses TRBV14 and TRBJ2-2, with 10 bases fitting TRBD1. The germline gives CDR1 SGHDN, CDR2 FVKESK. V was clipped by 1 base and J by 4 bases; unmatched bases: 6. The CDR3 totals 17 residues. DNA for the CDR3: TGTGCCAGCAGCCAAGGGGGACAGGGGCGTGGCACCGGGGAGCTGTTTTTT. Protein sequence: CASSQGGQGRGTGELFF.

The chain is built from TRBV29-1 and TRBJ2-3; perhaps TRBD1 as D (5 bases). V was trimmed by 4 bases and J by 3 bases, leaving 14 bases between them. Germline V gene lookup returns CDR1 SQVTM and CDR2 ANQGSEA. CDR3 length equals 14 residues. The CDR3 region has the DNA TGCAGCGTTGGTTCAGGGTTCGGAACAGATACGCAGTATTTT. The encoded protein is CSVGSGFGTDTQYF.